This T cell receptor beta chain stems from a study of blood T cell repertoires in COVID-19. Profiling relied on immunoSEQ multiplex PCR, and the TCRdb table lists in-frame clones only, not all of them. The table lists 380,000 or so clones, roughly 90% of them singletons. Trimming stripped 1 base from V and 3 bases from J, with 4 bases between. The germline V gene encodes CDR1 SGHDT and CDR2 YYEEEE. The CDR3 is 12 amino acids. The V gene is TRBV5-6, the J gene TRBJ1-1; D not certain. This TCR was recovered from a man in his forties or fifties with acute or convalescent COVID-19. The sequenced sample consisted of peripheral blood. The CDR3 spells CASSLQDTEAFF. The DNA of the CDR3 is TGTGCCAGCAGCTTGCAGGACACTGAAGCTTTCTTT.